These T cell receptor beta chains were read from a single sample in a study of identical twins. TCRdb reprocessed the 5' RACE reads with MiXCR, giving one entry per CDR3 protein. Found here are about 690,000 distinct CDR3 sequences, over 20% of them singletons; the top ten hold more than 4%. This same sample was also part of a study on T cells expressing NK-cell markers.

Sequenced input: PBMCs. The receptors were gathered from a woman between 18 and 29 years old in good health. Each CDR3 is given with its conserved first and last residue. The D gene is left open where the match is weak. Clone size is not always given. Where it is, it says once, few, many or a class for expanded clones.

-	TRBV20-1	TRBJ2-3	few	CSARDLEPTKYTQYF	TGCAGTGCTAGAGATCTGGAGCCTACCAAGTATACGCAGTATTTT
-	TRBV20-1	TRBJ2-1	few	CSGTVDNEQFF	TGCAGTGGGACAGTTGACAATGAGCAGTTCTTC
-	TRBV5-1	TRBJ1-1	-	CASSLHRQYTEAFF	TGCGCCAGCAGCTTGCACCGACAGTACACTGAAGCTTTCTTT
-	TRBV7-2	TRBJ2-7	many	CASSPRTEDEQYF	TGTGCCAGCAGCCCGCGTACAGAGGACGAGCAGTACTTC
-	TRBV7-3	TRBJ1-2	-	CASSLTSGEGYTF	TGTGCCAGCAGCTTAACGTCAGGAGAAGGCTACACCTTC
-	TRBV10-3	TRBJ1-1	-	CAIRQVGGFF	TGTGCCATCAGGCAGGTTGGCGGTTTCTTT
TRBD1	TRBV7-8	TRBJ2-5	many	CASRRNRGSLGSGGTQYF	TGTGCCAGCAGAAGAAACAGGGGATCCCTAGGCTCAGGCGGGACCCAGTACTTC
TRBD1	TRBV7-9	TRBJ1-2	few	CASSFRDREDGYTF	TGTGCCAGCAGCTTCCGGGACAGGGAGGATGGCTACACCTTC
TRBD2	TRBV2	TRBJ2-7	-	CARTSGLAGLQEQYF	TGTGCCAGAACCTCGGGACTAGCGGGTTTACAAGAGCAGTACTTC
-	TRBV29-1	TRBJ2-3	few	CSVESLADTQYF	TGCAGCGTTGAGAGTCTGGCAGATACGCAGTATTTT
TRBD1	TRBV6-1	TRBJ1-1	-	CASTGGSMNTEAFF	TGTGCCAGCACAGGGGGTTCCATGAACACTGAAGCTTTCTTT
TRBD2	TRBV11-2	TRBJ2-1	-	CASSLLTSGRGSEQFF	TGTGCCAGCAGCCTACTGACTAGCGGGCGTGGGAGTGAGCAGTTCTTC
-	TRBV19	TRBJ2-1	-	CASSISVLYNEQFF	TGTGCCAGTAGTATAAGCGTGCTCTACAATGAGCAGTTCTTC
TRBD1	TRBV6-5	TRBJ2-7	few	CASSYSRGQGTSYEQYF	TGTGCCAGCAGTTACTCTCGAGGACAGGGGACCTCCTACGAGCAGTACTTC
-	TRBV12-3/TRBV12-4	TRBJ2-3	few	CASRTPADTQYF	TGTGCCAGCAGGACCCCAGCGGATACGCAGTATTTT
-	TRBV24-1	TRBJ1-1	-	CATSDFQGSEAFF	TGTGCCACCAGTGATTTTCAAGGGTCTGAAGCTTTCTTT
TRBD1	TRBV6-5	TRBJ2-2	-	CASSTDRGVTGELFF	TGTGCCAGCAGTACCGACAGGGGAGTAACCGGGGAGCTGTTTTTT
TRBD2	TRBV5-1	TRBJ2-1	few	CASSPTGGGLMEQFF	TGCGCCAGCAGCCCGACGGGGGGAGGGCTTATGGAGCAGTTCTTC
TRBD2	TRBV3-1	TRBJ2-2	-	CASCQSSGIAGELFF	TGTGCCAGCTGCCAGAGTAGCGGGATCGCCGGGGAGCTGTTTTTT
-	TRBV4-2	TRBJ2-7	few	CASSPRGHAYEQYF	TGTGCCAGCAGCCCCCGTGGTCACGCCTACGAGCAGTACTTC
-	TRBV5-1	TRBJ1-5	many	CASSLDPNQPQHF	TGCGCCAGCAGCTTGGATCCTAATCAGCCCCAGCATTTT
-	TRBV12-3/TRBV12-4	TRBJ1-2	-	CASRPPGSHGYTF	TGTGCCAGCAGGCCCCCGGGCTCCCATGGCTACACCTTC
-	TRBV29-1	TRBJ2-5	few	CSVEAGAAETQYF	TGCAGCGTTGAGGCGGGGGCAGCAGAGACCCAGTACTTC
-	TRBV9	TRBJ1-1	-	CASSVVRGGTEAFF	TGTGCCAGCAGCGTAGTACGAGGAGGAACTGAAGCTTTCTTT
-	TRBV6-1	TRBJ2-7	few	CASGPRGLESREQYF	TGTGCCAGCGGACCCCGAGGGCTAGAATCCCGCGAGCAGTACTTC
-	TRBV18	TRBJ2-1	-	CASSHDGTAHDEQFF	TGTGCCAGCTCACACGACGGGACGGCCCACGATGAGCAGTTCTTC
-	TRBV12-3/TRBV12-4	TRBJ2-5	once	CASRDGHQETQYF	TGTGCCAGCAGAGACGGACATCAAGAGACCCAGTACTTC
-	TRBV5-1	TRBJ2-3	-	CASSLHGGTIPTDTQYF	TGCGCCAGCAGCTTGCACGGGGGGACAATTCCCACAGATACGCAGTATTTT
-	TRBV12-3/TRBV12-4	TRBJ2-5	-	CASSYQGHQYF	TGTGCCAGCAGCTACCAGGGACACCAGTACTTC
-	TRBV4-3	TRBJ2-7	many	CASSPLKGYNEQYF	TGCGCCAGCAGCCCTCTTAAAGGTTACAACGAGCAGTACTTC
-	TRBV12-3/TRBV12-4	TRBJ1-2	many	CASSLWAVGANYGYTF	TGTGCCAGCAGTTTATGGGCAGTGGGAGCTAACTATGGCTACACCTTC
-	TRBV6-1	TRBJ2-6	-	CASSRQGLANVLTF	TGTGCCAGCAGCCGTCAGGGGTTGGCCAACGTCCTGACTTTC
TRBD1	TRBV20-1	TRBJ1-2	few	CSATRGTVSNYGYTF	TGCAGTGCAACCAGGGGGACAGTCTCTAACTATGGCTACACCTTC
-	TRBV7-2	TRBJ1-4	few	CASSLSGGREKLFF	TGTGCCAGCAGCTTAAGCGGGGGCAGGGAAAAACTGTTTTTT
TRBD1	TRBV29-1	TRBJ2-7	few	CSVEWAGGGYEQYF	TGCAGCGTTGAATGGGCAGGGGGTGGCTACGAGCAGTACTTC
-	TRBV10-3	TRBJ2-3	-	CAISESSDTQYF	TGTGCCATCAGTGAGAGTTCGGATACGCAGTATTTT
-	TRBV12-3/TRBV12-4	TRBJ2-3	few	CASSASDGYSVDTQYF	TGTGCCAGCAGTGCCTCCGACGGTTACAGCGTCGATACGCAGTATTTT